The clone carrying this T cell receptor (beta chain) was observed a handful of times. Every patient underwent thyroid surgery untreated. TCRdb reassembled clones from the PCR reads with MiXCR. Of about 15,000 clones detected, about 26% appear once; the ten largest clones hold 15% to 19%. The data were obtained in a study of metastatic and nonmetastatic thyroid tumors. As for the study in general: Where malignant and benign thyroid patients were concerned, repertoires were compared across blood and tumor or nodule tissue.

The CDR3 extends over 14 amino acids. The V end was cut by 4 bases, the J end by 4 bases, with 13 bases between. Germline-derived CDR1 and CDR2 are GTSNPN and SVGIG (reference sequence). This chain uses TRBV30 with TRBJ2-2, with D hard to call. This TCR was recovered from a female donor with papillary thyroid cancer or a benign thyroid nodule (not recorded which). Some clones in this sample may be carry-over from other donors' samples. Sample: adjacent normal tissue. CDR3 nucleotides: TGTGCCTGGAACCCGCTCGGCAGCACCGGGGAGCTGTTTTTT. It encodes CAWNPLGSTGELFF.